The 10 T cell receptor beta chains below were found in one sample sequenced in a study of T cell repertoires in cytomegalovirus infection. TCRdb independently ran MiXCR on the reads; one entry per CDR3 protein. The table lists hundreds of thousands of distinct CDR3 sequences, roughly 26% of them singletons, with 6.5% to 10% in the top ten. The sequenced material came from CD8+ T cells from PBMCs. These receptors originate from a human donor in good health (CMV status not recorded). Some clones in this sample may be carry-over from other donors' samples.

This clonotype was found many times. This rearrangement joins TRBV6-2 or TRBV6-3 to TRBJ2-2, with 13 bases fitting TRBD2. V was clipped by 7 bases and J by 5 bases; unmatched bases: 7. This CDR3 has 16 amino acids. Looked up from germline, CDR1 is MNHEY and CDR2 is SVGEGT. The CDR3 reads CASKGLAGFWTGELFF. The CDR3 DNA sequence: TGTGCCAGCAAGGGACTAGCGGGGTTCTGGACCGGGGAGCTGTTTTTT.

The gene calls are TRBV4-3 and TRBJ1-2, with 9 bases matching TRBD1. The germline V gene has CDR1 LGHNA and CDR2 YSLEER. Germline trimming cut 4 bases from V and 5 bases from J; bases unmatched to any gene: 8. This CDR3 comprises 15 residues. The CDR3 coding sequence is TGCGCCAGCAGCCTGGGACAGGGATTTAATTATGGCTACACCTTC. Translation: CASSLGQGFNYGYTF.

This clonotype occurred many times. The CDR3 DNA reads TGTGCCAGCAGCAAAGCAGGGTTCGGTCCCTACGAGCAGTACGTC. Its protein is CASSKAGFGPYEQYV. The V and J genes are TRBV7-2 and TRBJ2-7; the D gene is possibly TRBD1 (5 bases). The CDR3 contains 15 residues. Trimming took 5 bases from V and 2 from J, leaving 16 bases between them. Germline CDR1 is SGHTA and CDR2 is FQGNSA.

This clonotype came up a few times. J is TRBJ2-3 and V is TRBV7-9; 8 positions agree with TRBD2. J was trimmed by 4 bases and V by 5 bases; bases with no gene match: 5. This CDR3 has 14 amino acids. Germline V gene data show CDR1 as SEHNR and CDR2 as FQNEAQ (reference sequence). As DNA, the CDR3 is TGTGCCAGCAGCCTGACTAGCGTCTCAGATACGCAGTATTTT. As protein: CASSLTSVSDTQYF.

V gene TRBV7-9 combines with J gene TRBJ2-1; maybe TRBD1 (6 bases). The CDR3 runs 15 residues. The germline gives CDR1 SEHNR, CDR2 FQNEAQ (reference sequence). V gave up 5 bases and J gave up 4 bases, with 15 bases separating them. CDR3 nucleotides: TGTGCCAGCAGCGCTCACCAGGGGAATTACAATGAGCAGTTCTTC. It translates to CASSAHQGNYNEQFF.

This clonotype was found a few times. The rearrangement joins TRBV5-1 to TRBJ1-1; no firm D call. Germline V lookup: CDR1 SGHRS, CDR2 YFSETQ. Trimming shortened V by 4 bases and J by 0 bases, and 10 bases separated the two germline ends. The CDR3 sequence is 14 residues long. The CDR3 is CASSTDLLNTEAFF. The DNA of the CDR3 is TGCGCCAGCAGCACCGACCTATTGAACACTGAAGCTTTCTTT.

The sample holds many counts of this clonotype. The chain links TRBV28 to TRBJ2-5, with D possibly TRBD1 on 6 matching bases. The CDR3 has 14 residues. The germline V and J ends were trimmed by 5 bases and 2 bases, with 12 bases remaining between them. Germline CDR1 reads MDHEN; CDR2 reads SYDVKM. CDR3 nucleotide sequence: TGTGCCAGCAGTCAACCAGGGGTTCAAGAGACCCAGTACTTC. Translating it yields CASSQPGVQETQYF.

The V and J genes are TRBV29-1 and TRBJ2-7; D might be TRBD2 (6 bases). Germline V lookup: CDR1 SQVTM, CDR2 ANQGSEA. V was shortened by 6 bases and J by 0 bases, with 21 bases between the two germline ends. This CDR3 region has 16 residues. In DNA, the CDR3 is TGCAGCGTGGACTACGGGGGTATGGGGACCTCCTACGAGCAGTACTTC. Encoded protein: CSVDYGGMGTSYEQYF.

This chain uses TRBV29-1 with TRBJ2-7, with D possibly TRBD2 on 6 matching bases. Deletions cut 4 bases from V and 6 bases from J, with 16 bases between. The germline V gene encodes CDR1 SQVTM and CDR2 ANQGSEA. The CDR3 loop spans 13 amino acids. DNA for the CDR3: TGCAGCGTTGTGGGGGGTTCGAGGGGCGAGCAGTACTTC. Translation: CSVVGGSRGEQYF.

This sequence joins TRBV6-1 and TRBJ2-3; possibly TRBD2 for D (6 bases). The CDR3 runs to 16 residues. CDR1 and CDR2 from the germline V gene are MNHNS and SASEGT. Trimming removed 1 base at V and 4 bases at J, with 15 bases between. CDR3 protein: CASSEDPGGGADTQYF. CDR3 bases: TGTGCCAGCAGTGAAGATCCCGGAGGAGGGGCAGATACGCAGTATTTT.